This T cell receptor (beta chain) stems from a study of neoadjuvant anti-PD-1 for oral cavity cancer listed by TCRdb under 2021. Regarding the complete study: Three to four biweekly doses of nivolumab at 3 mg/kg were mostly administered to patients before curative-intent surgical resection. Patients who did not progress were given a fourth nivolumab dose at about day 43 and had definitive surgical resection on days 50-56. Under RECIST 1.1, a patient counted as a responder if showing complete response, partial response or stable disease, and as a non-responder if showing progression. The parent correlative cohort included some twelve patients, with an approximately 32% response rate.

PBMC libraries used mostly about 450 ng of input genomic DNA for deep sequencing, with six replicates per sample. The immunoSEQ hsTCRbeta kit was used to prepare TCRbeta libraries according to the manufacturer's instructions. An Illumina NovaSeq 6000 S4 flow cell was used to sequence the final libraries, which had first been combined to 3 nM. Regarding the original processing steps: The immunoSEQ Analyzer handled quality control and preprocessing of the raw data. The analysis was restricted to productive rearrangements, with each unique CDR3 amino acid sequence defining a clonotype. Repertoire clonality was estimated as the Gini-Simpson index, which was computed with the R package tcR. Student's t test was used to compare Gini indices, and Pearson correlation was used to assess associations with tumor size change. TCRdb re-hosts the immuneACCESS table, in-frame sequences only. Its copies lack some clones; in the studies checked, an unresolved V gene accounts for under half of them, and the cause for the rest is not known. V and J calls and clone size are copied from that table; D and trimming were computed from the DNA. This sample holds about 9,300 clones; more than 60% were observed only once. The ten largest make up 3.5% to 5% of the sample.

From its cysteine to its phenylalanine, the CDR3 spans 16 amino acids. Only CDR3 DNA is held: 48 bases, read in frame from base 1. V trim: 4 bases; J trim: 2 bases; unmatched bases: 11. Taken from the germline V gene, the CDR1 and CDR2 loops are SGHDT and YYEEEE. Interpreted using the paper, the time point label stands for: after neoadjuvant nivolumab, at surgical resection. Patients had been newly diagnosed with stage II-IVA oral cavity squamous cell carcinoma, and no prior systemic or radiation treatment had been given to the patients. Everyone in the cohort had locally advanced, HPV-negative oral cavity squamous cell carcinoma. Peripheral blood mononuclear cells were analyzed directly and were not maintained or expanded in culture. The samples were obtained from a longitudinal correlative study of a single-arm phase II trial testing neoadjuvant nivolumab in oral cavity squamous cell carcinoma. Subject-matched pre- and post-treatment PBMCs and tumors from three responders and three non-responders underwent genomic DNA-based TCRbeta sequencing. Peripheral blood mononuclear cells were collected once before nivolumab treatment and again after treatment, at the time of surgery. Genomic DNA was isolated from PBMCs using the Maxwell RSC DNA from Cells kit.

In the case of this clone: No antigen is known for it. Base qualities are missing; no much larger clone stands one base away.

Overall study outcomes, separate from this receptor: Higher pretreatment blood Treg/Th17 ratios correlated with higher pretreatment blood TCRbeta clonality and lower post-treatment tumor TCRbeta clonality. After neoadjuvant nivolumab, T cell clonality (Gini index) in PBMCs was significantly higher in non-responders than in responders. The TCR analyses had only three patients in each response group, and the authors called for validation in larger cohorts.

The chain uses TRBV5-6 and TRBJ1-2; the junction holds 7 bases that match TRBD1. The sequencing here drew on PBMCs, taken after nivolumab (anti-PD-1) treatment. The sequence was obtained from a person between 40 and 85 years old with oral cavity squamous cell carcinoma. This receptor has the CDR3 CASSGIRQGLNYGYTF. The DNA sequence reads TGTGCCAGCAGCGGGATTCGACAGGGCTTAAACTATGGCTACACCTTC.